This TCR beta chain was profiled in a study of T cell responses to AZD1222 COVID-19 vaccine. General observations from the study: Receipt of two AZD1222 doses was followed by a rise in Spike-specific TCR breadth and depth. Spike was spanned by vaccine-associated CD4 TCRs, which were dominant at 160-218 and 743-854. The donor cohort was predominantly white British with a female majority, and clonal diversity may have been underestimated. The repertoires were collected only after the peak T cell response.

Germline values: CDR1 SNHLY, CDR2 FYNNEI. The CDR3 extends over 14 amino acids. Regarding this clone: Its antigen is unidentified. One junction end disagrees with the germline gene, perhaps due to a read error.

This table comes from immunoSEQ multiplex PCR, and its TCRdb copy is limited to in-frame clones, with some not included. Among approximately 65,000 clones listed, around 83% were seen once. The sequence came from an adult in good health. Here the sequenced sample was peripheral blood, taken on day 0 of AZD1222 vaccination. This chain links TRBV2 with TRBJ1-1, with 7 bases matching TRBD1. In nucleotides, the CDR3 is TGTGCTAGCACCGGACAGGCACTGAACACTGAAGCTTTCTTT. Translating it yields CASTGQALNTEAFF.